The clone carrying this T cell receptor (beta chain) has at least ten counts. Its antigen is currently unknown. This sample was included in a study of T cells in Graves' hyperthyroidism and ophthalmopathy. Study information: Peripheral blood sampling occurred at initial diagnosis, before any treatment.

The study, taken as a whole, reports: The blood repertoire included most of the expanded thyroid clonotypes above 0.001.

A NOSPECS grade of at least 4, a Clinical Activity Score of at least 3 and duration under 3 months were recorded in ophthalmopathy patients. Uncontrolled infection, other autoimmune disease, pregnancy or lactation led to exclusion. The investigators amplified TCR beta CDR3 regions from RNA transcripts. RT-PCR in the first round (using the HTBI primer set) targeted the TCR CDR3. MiXCR, applied by TCRdb to the multiplex PCR reads, yields one record per CDR3 protein. The sample records around 530,000 distinct CDR3 sequences, over 15% being singletons. This clonotype originated in a woman between 18 and 29 years old with Graves' ophthalmopathy. Specimen: blood.

The CDR3 DNA reads TGTGCCAGCAGCTTAGCTGGCCTAGCGGGAGGTGATAATGAGCAGTTCTTC. Translating it yields CASSLAGLAGGDNEQFF. V is TRBV7-2 and J is TRBJ2-1; 11 bases line up with TRBD2. V lost 0 bases and J lost 7; bases outside the gene matches: 8. The CDR3 extends over 17 amino acids. The germline CDR1 and CDR2 sequences are SGHTA and FQGNSA.